This TCR beta chain was recovered during a study of blood T cell repertoires in COVID-19. Study summary: COVID-19 samples, acute and convalescent, were from the United States, Italy and Spain. T cells, B-cell-depleted T cells, or PBMCs provided the cDNA or gDNA that served as material.

As originally analysed: Quantification of nucleated cells was approximated via reference gene primer amplification. TCRdb's copy holds only in-frame clones and misses some; the assay was immunoSEQ multiplex PCR. V and J calls and clone size are those listed in that table; D and trimming were worked out from the DNA. The sample contains 90,000 to 110,000 clones, approximately 80% of which appear only once. The CDR3 spans 18 residues. Germline V gene lookup returns CDR1 SGHNT and CDR2 YYREEE (reference sequence). The V gene end was trimmed by 4 bases and the J gene end by 6 bases; junction bases not matched to a gene: 14.

The chain combines TRBV5-4 with TRBJ2-1, with 12 nucleotides matching TRBD2. The TCR comes from a woman aged 70-85 years with acute or convalescent COVID-19. Sequencing was done on a sample of peripheral blood. The CDR3 nucleotides read TGTGCCAGCAGCGTTGGAATCCAAGGACTAGCGGGACTCAATGAGCAGTTCTTC. Translation gives CASSVGIQGLAGLNEQFF.